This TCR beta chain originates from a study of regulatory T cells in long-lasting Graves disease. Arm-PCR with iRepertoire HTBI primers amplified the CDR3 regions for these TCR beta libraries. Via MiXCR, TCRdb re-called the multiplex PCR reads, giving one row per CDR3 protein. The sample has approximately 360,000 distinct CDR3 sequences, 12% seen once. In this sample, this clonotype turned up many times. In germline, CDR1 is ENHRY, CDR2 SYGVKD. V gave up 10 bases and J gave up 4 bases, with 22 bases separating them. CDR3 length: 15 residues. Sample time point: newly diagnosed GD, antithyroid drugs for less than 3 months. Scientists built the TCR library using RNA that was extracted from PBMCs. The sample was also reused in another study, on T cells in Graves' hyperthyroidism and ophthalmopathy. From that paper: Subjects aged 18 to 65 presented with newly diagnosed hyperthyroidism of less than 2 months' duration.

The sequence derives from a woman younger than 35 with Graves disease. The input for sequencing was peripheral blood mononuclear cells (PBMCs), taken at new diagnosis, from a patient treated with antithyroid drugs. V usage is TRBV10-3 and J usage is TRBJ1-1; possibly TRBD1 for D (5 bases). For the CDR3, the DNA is TGTGCCACCAAAATGGGGCAGGGCTTTAGCACTGAAGCTTTCTTT. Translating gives CATKMGQGFSTEAFF.